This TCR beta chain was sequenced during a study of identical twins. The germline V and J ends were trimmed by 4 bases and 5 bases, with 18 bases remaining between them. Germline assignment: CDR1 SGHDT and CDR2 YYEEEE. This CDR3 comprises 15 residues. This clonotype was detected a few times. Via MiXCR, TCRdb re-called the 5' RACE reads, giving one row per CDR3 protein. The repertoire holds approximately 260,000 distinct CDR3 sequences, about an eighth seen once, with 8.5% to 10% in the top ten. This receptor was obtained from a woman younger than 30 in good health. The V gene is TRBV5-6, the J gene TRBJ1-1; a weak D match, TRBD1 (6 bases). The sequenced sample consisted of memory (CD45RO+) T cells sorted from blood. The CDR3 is CASSPGGNRETEAFF. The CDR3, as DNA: TGTGCCAGCAGCCCGGGCGGGAACAGGGAGACTGAAGCTTTCTTT.